This T cell receptor (beta chain) was obtained from a study of identical twins. TCRdb itself ran the 5' RACE reads through MiXCR, one entry per CDR3 protein. Counted here are about 260,000 distinct CDR3 sequences, around 6.6% occurring once; the ten biggest clones make up roughly 3.9%. Germline CDR1 is SGHTA and CDR2 is FQGNSA. Trimming cost V 5 bases and J 8 bases, with 25 bases left between them. This CDR3 comprises 17 residues. This clonotype was counted at least ten times. The same sample was also used in a study of yellow fever vaccine responses in identical twins.

Sequencing was performed on memory (CD45RO+) T cells sorted from blood. The V call is TRBV7-2, the J call TRBJ1-5; D may be TRBD1 (6 bases). The receptor was derived from a woman between 18 and 30 years old in good health. The CDR3 is CASSKPGQPRKLEPQHF. The CDR3 DNA reads TGTGCCAGCAGCAAACCCGGACAGCCCAGGAAGTTGGAGCCCCAGCATTTT.